Following are 28 T cell receptor beta chains from one sample sequenced in a study of cytomegalovirus exposure and HLA in healthy donors (dated by TCRdb to 2015 to 2018). Preparation of the library involved the immunoSEQ multiplex PCR assay. As stored in TCRdb, this immuneACCESS dataset retains in-frame rearrangements with V and J assigned. A fraction of the clones does not appear; measured against another copy, unresolved V genes explain less than half of the discrepancy, and the remainder lacks a known reason. The sample data list 170,000 or so clones, and around 82% of these were observed just once. In total, the top ten clones hold around 2.8% of the sample. The source material was PBMCs. These receptors all come from a woman aged 18-29 years in good health and CMV-seropositive.

CDR3 protein: CAIRLGESYGYTF. CDR3 bases: TGTGCCATCAGGCTCGGGGAAAGCTATGGCTACACCTTC. The rearrangement uses TRBV10-3 and TRBJ1-2; D call uncertain. The V gene's germline CDR1 is ENHRY and CDR2 SYGVKD. The CDR3 totals 13 residues. With 6 bases removed from V and 4 bases from J, the gap between germline ends came to 12 bases.

The CDR3 region is CASSPDTPGELFF. The CDR3 nucleotides are TGCGCCAGCAGCCCAGACACTCCCGGGGAGCTGTTTTTT. V and J are TRBV5-1 and TRBJ2-2; D remains ambiguous. With 4 bases removed from V and 6 bases from J, the gap between germline ends came to 10 bases. Germline assignment: CDR1 SGHRS and CDR2 YFSETQ. The CDR3 is made up of 13 amino acids.

The rearrangement links TRBV9 to TRBJ2-3; possible D gene TRBD1, 5 bases. There are 13 residues in the CDR3. Germline CDR1 and CDR2: SGDLS and YYNGEE. Deletions cut 4 bases from V and 6 bases from J, with 12 bases between. The CDR3 reads CASSNGQADTQYF. The CDR3 nucleotides read TGTGCCAGCAGCAATGGACAAGCTGATACGCAGTATTTT.

CDR3 protein: CAISEWIGDRANYGYTF. The CDR3 nucleotides are TGTGCCATCAGTGAGTGGATTGGGGACAGGGCAAACTATGGCTACACCTTC. V gene TRBV10-3 combines with J gene TRBJ1-2; 9 nucleotides line up with TRBD1. The CDR3 is 17 amino acids. V dropped 1 base and J dropped 2; count of bases not matched to a gene: 8. The germline CDR1 and CDR2 sequences are ENHRY and SYGVKD.

V usage is TRBV10-3 and J usage is TRBJ2-1; TRBD2 matches at 11 bases. The junction had 6 bases not matched to a gene; V was cut back by 10 bases and J by 7 bases. Germline V gives CDR1 ENHRY, CDR2 SYGVKD. The CDR3 is 13 residues long. The CDR3 reads CATGLAGPNEQFF. For the CDR3, the DNA is TGTGCCACCGGACTAGCGGGCCCGAATGAGCAGTTCTTC.

This rearrangement joins TRBV11-2 to TRBJ2-1; D call uncertain. CDR3 size: 13 residues. The ends were cut back, 0 bases at V and 9 bases at J, with 9 bases in the middle. Germline V gene data show CDR1 as SGHAT and CDR2 as FQNNGV. DNA of the CDR3: TGTGCCAGCAGCTTAGATCTCCGAGCTGAGCAGTTCTTC. It specifies CASSLDLRAEQFF.

As concerns this clone: Within the sample, other DNA sequences also encode this same CDR3. The chain joins TRBV27 to TRBJ1-5, with unresolved D. The CDR3 length is 8 residues. Trimming shortened V by 9 bases and J by 12 bases, and 6 bases separated the two germline ends. Per the germline V gene, CDR1 is MNHEY and CDR2 is SMNVEV (reference sequence). The CDR3 protein is CASILQHF. The CDR3 coding sequence is TGTGCCAGTATCCTCCAGCATTTT.

This chain connects TRBV5-4 to TRBJ2-1; TRBD1 agrees at 7 bases. After removal of 5 bases from V and 4 bases from J, the junction contained 9 bases not matched to a gene. The CDR3 runs 15 residues. CDR1 is SGHNT, CDR2 YYREEE, per germline (reference sequence). The CDR3 loop reads CASSSPGTDYNEQFF. For the CDR3, the DNA is TGTGCCAGCAGTAGCCCTGGGACAGATTACAATGAGCAGTTCTTC.

This clone was picked up one time. The chain combines TRBV7-9 with TRBJ1-1, with 8 bases fitting TRBD1. This CDR3 is 15 amino acids long. J gave up 1 base and V 5 bases, and 6 bases lay outside the gene matches. Per the germline V gene, CDR1 is SEHNR and CDR2 is FQNEAQ (reference sequence). CDR3 sequence reads: CASSHRGMENTEAFF. CDR3 DNA sequence: TGTGCCAGCAGCCACAGGGGGATGGAGAACACTGAAGCTTTCTTT.

The chain uses TRBV7-3 and TRBJ1-2; the D gene is possibly TRBD1 (5 bases). Trimming took 5 bases from V and 4 from J, leaving 11 bases between them. Per germline, CDR1 SGHTA and CDR2 FQGTGA. This CDR3 has 13 amino acids. In DNA, the CDR3 is TGTGCCAGCAGCCTGGGTGGGGCCTATGGCTACACCTTC. Protein product: CASSLGGAYGYTF.

V gene TRBV27 combines with J gene TRBJ1-1; 7 bases are a match to TRBD1. Germline values: CDR1 MNHEY, CDR2 SMNVEV (reference sequence). V shed 4 bases, J shed 2 bases, and the junction held 1 base outside the gene matches. This CDR3 is 13 amino acids long. The CDR3 coding sequence is TGTGCCAGCAGTTACAGGGGAAACACTGAAGCTTTCTTT. Protein product: CASSYRGNTEAFF.

The rearrangement uses TRBV27 and TRBJ1-5; D ambiguous. CDR3 size: 14 residues. Per germline, CDR1 MNHEY and CDR2 SMNVEV (reference sequence). Between the trimmed V and J ends, which lost 8 bases and 7 bases, there was a span of 18 bases. CDR3 sequence reads: CASGRAPAGQPQHF. As DNA, the CDR3 is TGTGCCAGCGGCCGGGCCCCAGCGGGGCAGCCCCAGCATTTT.

The chain uses TRBV27 and TRBJ2-1; tentatively, D is TRBD2 (6 bases). Germline V gives CDR1 MNHEY, CDR2 SMNVEV (reference sequence). V was pared by 6 bases and J by 4 bases, with 10 bases between. The CDR3 is made up of 13 amino acids. The CDR3 region is CASRSGTYNEQFF. In DNA, the CDR3 is TGTGCCAGCAGATCCGGGACTTACAATGAGCAGTTCTTC.

The gene calls are TRBV4-1 and TRBJ1-5; D unresolved. Trimming removed 6 bases from V and 0 bases from J, with 9 bases in between. This CDR3 comprises 14 residues. CDR1 and CDR2 from the germline V gene are MGHRA and YSYEKL. The chain's CDR3 is CASSPLYSNQPQHF. The CDR3 bases are TGCGCCAGCAGTCCTTTATATAGCAATCAGCCCCAGCATTTT.

A few counts support this clone. V and J are TRBV10-2 and TRBJ2-7, with 9 nucleotides matching TRBD2. This CDR3 has 16 residues. CDR1 and CDR2 (germline): WSHSY, SAAADI. The V gene end was trimmed by 2 bases and the J gene end by 6 bases; junction bases not matched to a gene: 11. This CDR3 reads CASSETSGGPSREQYF. The CDR3 nucleotides are TGCGCCAGCAGTGAGACAAGCGGGGGGCCCTCTCGCGAGCAGTACTTC.

The rearrangement uses TRBV2 and TRBJ2-1; TRBD1 matches at 7 bases. Losses at the gene ends were 3 bases for V and 8 bases for J; bases not matched to a gene: 10. The CDR3 loop spans 15 amino acids. CDR1 is SNHLY, CDR2 FYNNEI, per germline. The CDR3 region has the DNA TGTGCCAGCAGTGACGCGGACAGGCCCAGGTATGAGCAGTTCTTC. Its translation is CASSDADRPRYEQFF.

This chain connects TRBV4-2 to TRBJ2-1; 8 bases fit TRBD2. Germline V gene data show CDR1 as LGHNA and CDR2 as YNFKEQ. The CDR3 consists of 15 residues. Germline trimming cut 3 bases from V and 4 bases from J; bases unmatched to any gene: 5. CDR3 sequence (DNA): TGTGCCAGCAGCCAGGATAGCGGGGTTTACAATGAGCAGTTCTTC. It translates to CASSQDSGVYNEQFF.

The chain carries TRBV5-1 and TRBJ2-1; D gene ambiguous. V was shortened by 2 bases and J by 3 bases, with 12 bases between the two germline ends. The germline gives CDR1 SGHRS, CDR2 YFSETQ. There are 15 residues in the CDR3. This CDR3 reads CASSLRENNYNEQFF. DNA for the CDR3: TGCGCCAGCAGCTTACGAGAAAATAACTACAATGAGCAGTTCTTC.

The CDR3 protein is CASSEAIGLDTGELFF. The CDR3 DNA reads TGTGCCAGCTCAGAGGCGATCGGGTTGGACACCGGGGAGCTGTTTTTT. V usage is TRBV18 and J usage is TRBJ2-2; D not certain. Trimming took off 5 bases at V and 3 bases at J, with 16 bases between the two ends. Germline loops: CDR1 KGHSH, CDR2 LQKENI. CDR3 length: 16 residues.

This sequence joins TRBV29-1 and TRBJ2-4; D possibly corresponds to TRBD1 (5 bases). V was shortened by 5 bases and J by 7 bases, with 18 bases between the two germline ends. Germline CDR1 reads SQVTM; CDR2 reads ANQGSEA. The CDR3 length is 14 residues. CDR3 amino acids: CSVSDKGMRNIQYF. The DNA for the CDR3 is TGCAGCGTTTCGGACAAGGGGATGAGGAACATTCAGTACTTC.

This clone was seen once. The chain has TRBV11-2 and TRBJ2-1, with D possibly being TRBD2 (6 bases). The CDR3 covers 12 residues. From germline, CDR1 is SGHAT and CDR2 FQNNGV. Trimming removed 8 bases at V and 4 bases at J, with 9 bases between. CDR3 sequence reads: CASWAGYNEQFF. The CDR3 DNA sequence: TGTGCCAGCTGGGCGGGGTACAATGAGCAGTTCTTC.

This clone turned up a few times. The chain employs TRBV5-6 and TRBJ1-6; 8 bases fit TRBD1. Germline V gene sequence: CDR1 SGHDT, CDR2 YYEEEE. The CDR3 consists of 15 residues. The J segment lost 10 bases and the V segment lost 4 bases, leaving 10 bases of the junction unmatched. DNA of the CDR3: TGTGCCAGCAGCCGCGTCGGACAGGGCGGATCACCCCTCCACTTT. This gives the protein CASSRVGQGGSPLHF.

The chain couples TRBV2 to TRBJ2-6, with 9 nucleotides matching TRBD1. The germline V gene has CDR1 SNHLY and CDR2 FYNNEI. The CDR3 extends over 17 amino acids. The trim removed 6 bases at V and 1 base at J, leaving 7 bases unmatched. The CDR3 region is CASRITGGASGANVLTF. DNA for the CDR3: TGTGCCAGCAGGATAACAGGGGGCGCTTCTGGGGCCAACGTCCTGACTTTC. Based on the CDR3 plus reference TRBV2 and TRBJ2-6, the full variable domain is EPEVTQTPSHQVTQMGQEVILRCVPISNHLYFYWYRQILGQKVEFLVSFYNNEISEKSEIFDDQFSVERPDGSNFTLKIRSTKLEDSAMYFCASRITGGASGANVLTFGAGSRLTVL.

This chain uses TRBV6-4 with TRBJ2-1, with 8 bases aligning to TRBD1. CDR1 and CDR2 (germline): MRHNA, SNTAGT. The CDR3 extends over 13 amino acids. J was trimmed by 7 bases and V by 5 bases; bases with no gene match: 4. The CDR3 spells CASSQGAGNEQFF. The CDR3, as DNA: TGTGCCAGCAGTCAGGGGGCGGGAAATGAGCAGTTCTTC.

The V gene is TRBV7-9, the J gene TRBJ1-2; 9 bases match TRBD1. The CDR3 length is 14 residues. Trimming took 5 bases from V and 7 from J; bases not matched to a gene: 8. Germline V lookup: CDR1 SEHNR, CDR2 FQNEAQ (reference sequence). The CDR3 reads CASSEPGQGSGYTF. DNA of the CDR3: TGTGCCAGCAGCGAACCGGGACAGGGAAGTGGCTACACCTTC.

V is TRBV21-1 and J is TRBJ1-1; the table calls TRBD1, which could not be checked here. TRBV21-1 represents a pseudogene. This CDR3 region has 12 residues. This CDR3 is CASPGTGGTTFF. The CDR3 region has the DNA TGTGCCAGCCCTGGGACAGGGGGAACTACTTTCTTT.

The chain combines TRBV7-2 with TRBJ1-5; D is unresolved. Looked up from germline, CDR1 is SGHTA and CDR2 is FQGNSA. The CDR3 length is 15 residues. Between the trimmed V and J ends, which lost 2 bases and 3 bases, there was a span of 11 bases. CDR3 protein: CASSLLEGVNQPQHF. The DNA for the CDR3 is TGTGCCAGCAGCTTATTAGAGGGAGTCAATCAGCCCCAGCATTTT.

J is TRBJ1-1 and V is TRBV18; unclear D gene. Germline V lookup: CDR1 KGHSH, CDR2 LQKENI. V lost 3 bases to trimming and J lost 0 bases, with 14 bases between them. The CDR3 runs 16 residues. For the CDR3, the DNA is TGTGCCAGCTCACCTCCGTTCGGGGTCATGAACACTGAAGCTTTCTTT. It yields the protein CASSPPFGVMNTEAFF.